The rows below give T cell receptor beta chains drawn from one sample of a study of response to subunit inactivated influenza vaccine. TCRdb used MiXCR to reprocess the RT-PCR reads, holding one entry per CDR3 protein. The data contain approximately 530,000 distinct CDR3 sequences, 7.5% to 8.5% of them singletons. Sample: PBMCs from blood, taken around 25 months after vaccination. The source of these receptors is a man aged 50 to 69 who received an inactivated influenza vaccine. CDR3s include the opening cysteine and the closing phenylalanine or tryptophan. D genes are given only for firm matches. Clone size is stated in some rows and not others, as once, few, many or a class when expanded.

cdr3_aa: CASHRPGQNYGYTF
cdr3_nt: TGCGCCAGCCATCGCCCAGGCCAGAACTATGGCTACACCTTC
j_call: TRBJ1-2
clone_size: many
v_call: TRBV5-1
d_call: -

cdr3_aa: CASSLVGASEQYF
cdr3_nt: TGTGCCAGCAGCTTAGTGGGTGCCTCGGAGCAGTACTTC
j_call: TRBJ2-7
clone_size: -
v_call: TRBV11-3
d_call: -

cdr3_aa: CASSLFQGTRLAGGPVGYTQYF
cdr3_nt: TGTGCCAGCAGTTTATTTCAGGGAACGCGACTAGCGGGAGGGCCTGTGGGGTATACGCAGTATTTT
j_call: TRBJ2-3
clone_size: few
v_call: TRBV28
d_call: TRBD2

cdr3_aa: CASSDRAGGRKTQYF
cdr3_nt: TGCGCCAGCAGTGACCGGGCAGGGGGCAGGAAGACCCAGTACTTC
j_call: TRBJ2-5
clone_size: few
v_call: TRBV10-1
d_call: TRBD1

cdr3_aa: CASRGTDSYTGELFF
cdr3_nt: TGTGCCAGCCGAGGAACAGATTCGTACACCGGGGAGCTGTTTTTT
j_call: TRBJ2-2
clone_size: many
v_call: TRBV12-3/TRBV12-4
d_call: -

cdr3_aa: CASSLGGKVTQYF
cdr3_nt: TGTGCCAGCAGCTTGGGGGGGAAGGTGACCCAGTACTTC
j_call: TRBJ2-5
clone_size: few
v_call: TRBV7-2
d_call: TRBD2

cdr3_aa: CASSQDLGTGVNTEAFF
cdr3_nt: TGCGCCAGCAGCCAAGATCTGGGGACAGGGGTGAACACTGAAGCTTTCTTT
j_call: TRBJ1-1
clone_size: few
v_call: TRBV4-3
d_call: TRBD1

cdr3_aa: CSARGRGPPPYNEQFF
cdr3_nt: TGCAGTGCCCGAGGCAGGGGGCCCCCTCCCTACAATGAGCAGTTCTTC
j_call: TRBJ2-1
clone_size: few
v_call: TRBV20-1
d_call: TRBD1

cdr3_aa: CASSFDGTGIYEQYF
cdr3_nt: TGTGCCAGCAGCTTCGACGGGACAGGTATCTACGAGCAGTACTTC
j_call: TRBJ2-7
clone_size: -
v_call: TRBV7-9
d_call: TRBD1

cdr3_aa: CASKAAADTQYF
cdr3_nt: TGTGCCAGCAAAGCGGCGGCAGATACGCAGTATTTT
j_call: TRBJ2-3
clone_size: many
v_call: TRBV28
d_call: -

cdr3_aa: CSAANPQTQYF
cdr3_nt: TGCAGTGCTGCAAACCCTCAGACCCAGTACTTC
j_call: TRBJ2-5
clone_size: many
v_call: TRBV20-1
d_call: -

cdr3_aa: CASSLGPQGGTNQPQHF
cdr3_nt: TGTGCCAGCAGCTTGGGGCCACAGGGAGGGACCAATCAGCCCCAGCATTTT
j_call: TRBJ1-5
clone_size: few
v_call: TRBV5-5
d_call: -

cdr3_aa: CASSPPGGFPLYEQYF
cdr3_nt: TGTGCCAGCAGCCCCCCCGGAGGTTTCCCCCTCTACGAGCAGTACTTC
j_call: TRBJ2-7
clone_size: few
v_call: TRBV7-9
d_call: -

cdr3_aa: CASSERGVAGAPDTQYF
cdr3_nt: TGTGCCAGCAGTGAAAGAGGAGTAGCGGGGGCCCCAGATACGCAGTATTTT
j_call: TRBJ2-3
clone_size: -
v_call: TRBV25-1
d_call: TRBD2

cdr3_aa: CASSPRFDEQYF
cdr3_nt: TGTGCCAGCAGCCCTAGATTTGACGAGCAGTACTTC
j_call: TRBJ2-7
clone_size: few
v_call: TRBV7-2
d_call: -

cdr3_aa: CSARDEGQGYEQYF
cdr3_nt: TGCAGTGCTAGAGATGAGGGACAGGGGTACGAGCAGTACTTC
j_call: TRBJ2-7
clone_size: many
v_call: TRBV20-1
d_call: TRBD1

cdr3_aa: CASSPGLPSTDTQYF
cdr3_nt: TGCGCCAGCAGTCCGGGACTACCAAGCACAGATACGCAGTATTTT
j_call: TRBJ2-3
clone_size: -
v_call: TRBV23-1
d_call: TRBD2

cdr3_aa: CASSYSVGGRNQPQHF
cdr3_nt: TGTGCCAGCAGTTATTCTGTGGGGGGCAGGAATCAGCCCCAGCATTTT
j_call: TRBJ1-5
clone_size: -
v_call: TRBV6-2/TRBV6-3
d_call: -

cdr3_aa: CASSSPGTMGGQETQYF
cdr3_nt: TGTGCCAGCAGCTCCCCCGGGACTATGGGCGGCCAGGAGACCCAGTACTTC
j_call: TRBJ2-5
clone_size: -
v_call: TRBV5-6
d_call: TRBD2

cdr3_aa: CASSVTSHSYEQYF
cdr3_nt: TGTGCCAGCAGCGTAACAAGCCACTCCTACGAGCAGTACTTC
j_call: TRBJ2-7
clone_size: -
v_call: TRBV9
d_call: -

cdr3_aa: CASSFELAGNEQFF
cdr3_nt: TGCGCCAGCAGCTTCGAATTAGCGGGGAATGAGCAGTTCTTC
j_call: TRBJ2-1
clone_size: -
v_call: TRBV5-1
d_call: TRBD2

cdr3_aa: CASSLVAQLAGGLNEQFF
cdr3_nt: TGTGCCAGCAGCTTAGTCGCCCAACTAGCGGGAGGGCTCAATGAGCAGTTCTTC
j_call: TRBJ2-1
clone_size: few
v_call: TRBV7-2
d_call: TRBD2

cdr3_aa: CASSSPAGLKDTQYF
cdr3_nt: TGTGCCAGCAGCTCCCCAGCGGGACTCAAGGATACGCAGTATTTT
j_call: TRBJ2-3
clone_size: few
v_call: TRBV7-2
d_call: TRBD2

cdr3_aa: CASSLEWRGGRETQYF
cdr3_nt: TGTGCCAGCAGCTTAGAGTGGCGGGGGGGCCGAGAGACCCAGTACTTC
j_call: TRBJ2-5
clone_size: few
v_call: TRBV7-2
d_call: TRBD2

cdr3_aa: CASSQRSQETQYF
cdr3_nt: TGTGCCAGCAGCCAGCGGAGCCAAGAGACCCAGTACTTC
j_call: TRBJ2-5
clone_size: few
v_call: TRBV3-1
d_call: -

cdr3_aa: CASSPLPGFTNNQPQHF
cdr3_nt: TGTGCCAGCAGCCCCCTTCCGGGATTTACAAACAATCAGCCCCAGCATTTT
j_call: TRBJ1-5
clone_size: many
v_call: TRBV7-6
d_call: -

cdr3_aa: CASSQGTPGYTF
cdr3_nt: TGTGCCAGCAGCCAAGGCACTCCTGGCTACACCTTC
j_call: TRBJ1-2
clone_size: many
v_call: TRBV3-1
d_call: -

cdr3_aa: CASSLHRDRNTEAFF
cdr3_nt: TGTGCCAGCAGCTTACACCGGGACAGGAACACTGAAGCTTTCTTT
j_call: TRBJ1-1
clone_size: -
v_call: TRBV7-9
d_call: TRBD1

cdr3_aa: CASSPRWGGRDANTGELFF
cdr3_nt: TGTGCCAGCAGCCCCCGGTGGGGCGGGAGAGACGCGAACACCGGGGAGCTGTTTTTT
j_call: TRBJ2-2
clone_size: few
v_call: TRBV11-2
d_call: TRBD2

cdr3_aa: CASSQAGYTEAFF
cdr3_nt: TGTGCCAGCAGCCAAGCAGGGTACACTGAAGCTTTCTTT
j_call: TRBJ1-1
clone_size: many
v_call: TRBV14
d_call: -

cdr3_aa: CASSLTGERFTDTQYF
cdr3_nt: TGTGCCAGCAGCCTCACCGGGGAGCGGTTCACAGATACGCAGTATTTT
j_call: TRBJ2-3
clone_size: -
v_call: TRBV28
d_call: -

cdr3_aa: CASSQTSGGLGTDTQYF
cdr3_nt: TGCGCCAGCAGCCAGACTAGCGGAGGTCTTGGCACAGATACGCAGTATTTT
j_call: TRBJ2-3
clone_size: -
v_call: TRBV4-1
d_call: TRBD2

cdr3_aa: CASNGGADKNIQYF
cdr3_nt: TGTGCCAGCAACGGGGGGGCCGACAAAAACATTCAGTACTTC
j_call: TRBJ2-4
clone_size: many
v_call: TRBV9
d_call: TRBD2

cdr3_aa: CASKGDSGSLTGELFF
cdr3_nt: TGTGCCTCAAAGGGGGATAGCGGGAGTCTCACCGGGGAGCTGTTTTTT
j_call: TRBJ2-2
clone_size: -
v_call: TRBV10-3
d_call: TRBD2

cdr3_aa: CAIRNRTSGKYEQYF
cdr3_nt: TGTGCCATCAGAAACCGGACTAGCGGTAAATACGAGCAGTACTTC
j_call: TRBJ2-7
clone_size: many
v_call: TRBV10-3
d_call: TRBD2

cdr3_aa: CASSTAGGRAYNEQFF
cdr3_nt: TGTGCCAGCAGCACAGCTGGCGGGAGGGCCTACAATGAGCAGTTCTTC
j_call: TRBJ2-1
clone_size: many
v_call: TRBV3-1
d_call: TRBD2

cdr3_aa: CASSLDGTAYEQYF
cdr3_nt: TGCGCCAGCAGCTTGGACGGGACAGCCTACGAGCAGTACTTC
j_call: TRBJ2-7
clone_size: -
v_call: TRBV5-1
d_call: TRBD1

cdr3_aa: CASSQRGEGSTDTQYF
cdr3_nt: TGCGCCAGCAGTCAACGGGGGGAAGGGAGCACAGATACGCAGTATTTT
j_call: TRBJ2-3
clone_size: -
v_call: TRBV23-1
d_call: TRBD2

cdr3_aa: CASSLGSTGPGGYTF
cdr3_nt: TGCGCCAGCAGCCTGGGGTCCACAGGGCCTGGCGGCTACACCTTC
j_call: TRBJ1-2
clone_size: many
v_call: TRBV5-1
d_call: -

cdr3_aa: CASTEGMTQYF
cdr3_nt: TGTGCCAGCACCGAGGGTATGACCCAGTACTTC
j_call: TRBJ2-5
clone_size: many
v_call: TRBV7-2
d_call: -

cdr3_aa: CASSLTGGLADTQYF
cdr3_nt: TGTGCCAGCAGCTTAACGGGGGGGCTCGCAGATACGCAGTATTTT
j_call: TRBJ2-3
clone_size: medium-sized
v_call: TRBV7-8
d_call: TRBD2

cdr3_aa: CASSPIAGTTEQYF
cdr3_nt: TGTGCCAGCAGCCCGATCGCCGGGACTACTGAGCAGTACTTC
j_call: TRBJ2-7
clone_size: few
v_call: TRBV3-1
d_call: TRBD2

cdr3_aa: CSASPGGANEQYF
cdr3_nt: TGCAGTGCTAGTCCCGGGGGGGCCAACGAGCAGTACTTC
j_call: TRBJ2-7
clone_size: few
v_call: TRBV20-1
d_call: TRBD2

cdr3_aa: CSAQPPSPDTQYF
cdr3_nt: TGCAGTGCTCAACCTCCTTCGCCGGATACGCAGTATTTT
j_call: TRBJ2-3
clone_size: many
v_call: TRBV20-1
d_call: -

cdr3_aa: CASSLPGGGSYNEQFF
cdr3_nt: TGTGCCAGCAGCTTACCGGGCGGGGGGTCTTACAATGAGCAGTTCTTC
j_call: TRBJ2-1
clone_size: -
v_call: TRBV7-2
d_call: TRBD2

cdr3_aa: CASSASGGAYEQYF
cdr3_nt: TGTGCCAGCAGCGCCTCGGGGGGGGCCTACGAGCAGTACTTC
j_call: TRBJ2-7
clone_size: few
v_call: TRBV9
d_call: TRBD2

cdr3_aa: CSARVLDYHFQETQYF
cdr3_nt: TGCAGTGCTAGAGTTCTGGACTACCACTTCCAAGAGACCCAGTACTTC
j_call: TRBJ2-5
clone_size: -
v_call: TRBV20-1
d_call: -

cdr3_aa: CASSGPGRAFF
cdr3_nt: TGTGCCAGCAGTGGGCCCGGCAGAGCTTTCTTT
j_call: TRBJ1-1
clone_size: many
v_call: TRBV28
d_call: -

cdr3_aa: CASRDSVAYGYTF
cdr3_nt: TGTGCCAGCAGGGACAGTGTTGCCTATGGCTACACCTTC
j_call: TRBJ1-2
clone_size: -
v_call: TRBV6-2/TRBV6-3
d_call: -

cdr3_aa: CASSLGVTSGRETQYF
cdr3_nt: TGCGCCAGCAGCTTGGGTGTGACTAGCGGGAGGGAGACCCAGTACTTC
j_call: TRBJ2-5
clone_size: few
v_call: TRBV5-1
d_call: TRBD2

cdr3_aa: CAISTSGSSTDTQYF
cdr3_nt: TGTGCCATCAGTACTAGCGGATCTAGCACAGATACGCAGTATTTT
j_call: TRBJ2-3
clone_size: -
v_call: TRBV10-3
d_call: TRBD2

cdr3_aa: CAHAGSGTEAFF
cdr3_nt: TGTGCCCACGCGGGATCGGGCACTGAAGCTTTCTTT
j_call: TRBJ1-1
clone_size: -
v_call: TRBV30
d_call: -

cdr3_aa: CASSEFRRDTQYF
cdr3_nt: TGTGCCAGCAGTGAATTTCGGAGAGATACGCAGTATTTT
j_call: TRBJ2-3
clone_size: many
v_call: TRBV6-1
d_call: -

cdr3_aa: CASSPGQGWGYTF
cdr3_nt: TGCGCCAGCAGCCCCGGACAGGGCTGGGGCTACACCTTC
j_call: TRBJ1-2
clone_size: few
v_call: TRBV5-1
d_call: TRBD1